One sample yielded the 10 T cell receptor beta chains listed below, sequenced in a study of long-term antiretroviral therapy in people with HIV. Samples were assayed with immunoSEQ v3.0 at survey level. Assay: immunoSEQ multiplex PCR; the TCRdb copy retains only in-frame clones and omits some. This table has about 28,000 clones, 93% appearing once. Sample: unsorted PBMCs, taken 6.2 years after starting antiretroviral therapy. The receptors were sampled from a middle-aged man with HIV.

The V gene is TRBV6-6, the J gene TRBJ2-7; 10 nucleotides line up with TRBD2. Trimming took 4 bases from V and 6 from J; bases not matched to a gene: 3. Per the germline V gene, CDR1 is MNHNY and CDR2 is SVGAGI (reference sequence). CDR3 length: 13 residues. The CDR3 region has the DNA TGTGCCAGCAGTTTCGCTAGCGGGGGCGAGCAGTACTTC. Amino acid sequence: CASSFASGGEQYF.

V usage is TRBV11-2 and J usage is TRBJ2-1; no clear D gene. V was shortened by 5 bases and J by 2 bases, with 10 bases between the two germline ends. CDR1 and CDR2 from the germline V gene are SGHAT and FQNNGV. The CDR3 extends over 14 amino acids. CDR3 DNA sequence: TGTGCCAGCAGCCAAGGTGCAGCCTACAATGAGCAGTTCTTC. This gives the protein CASSQGAAYNEQFF.

The genes are TRBV9 and TRBJ2-3, with 15 nucleotides matching TRBD2. The V segment lost 0 bases and the J segment 0 bases; nucleotides outside the gene matches: 5. The CDR3 covers 19 residues. Germline V gives CDR1 SGDLS, CDR2 YYNGEE. The chain's CDR3 is CASSVEGTSGRTSTDTQYF. The CDR3 DNA is TGTGCCAGCAGCGTAGAAGGGACTAGCGGGAGGACTAGCACAGATACGCAGTATTTT.

V is TRBV7-2 and J is TRBJ2-7, with no clear D. The CDR3 is made up of 13 amino acids. V was cut by 5 bases and J by 0 bases, with 8 bases left in between. CDR1 and CDR2 from the germline V gene are SGHTA and FQGNSA. CDR3: CASSPAASYEQYF. CDR3 DNA: TGTGCCAGCAGCCCTGCAGCCTCCTACGAGCAGTACTTC.

CDR3 DNA sequence: TGTGCCAGCAGCATTTGGACTAGCGGGATCGTTGAGACCCAGTACTTC. Its protein product is CASSIWTSGIVETQYF. V and J are TRBV7-2 and TRBJ2-5, with TRBD2 matching over 12 bases. V lost 5 bases to trimming and J lost 5 bases; unmatched junction nucleotides: 9. Germline values: CDR1 SGHTA, CDR2 FQGNSA. The CDR3 contains 16 residues.

The chain combines TRBV14 with TRBJ2-1; 8 positions match TRBD2. V lost 4 bases to trimming and J lost 6 bases; unmatched junction nucleotides: 5. The germline V gene has CDR1 SGHDN and CDR2 FVKESK. CDR3 length: 14 residues. CDR3 DNA: TGTGCCAGCAGCCCGGGACTAGTCTTCAATGAGCAGTTCTTC. Translating it yields CASSPGLVFNEQFF.

J is TRBJ1-2 and V is TRBV6-5; 8 positions agree with TRBD1. The CDR3 extends over 15 amino acids. Germline V gene lookup returns CDR1 MNHEY and CDR2 SVGAGI. With 6 bases clipped from V and 4 bases from J, the junction kept 10 bases outside the gene matches. In nucleotides, the CDR3 is TGTGCCAGCAGCCTAACCCGGGACAGGAGCTATGGCTACACCTTC. It translates to CASSLTRDRSYGYTF.

This clone was seen a single time. This chain links TRBV7-9 with TRBJ1-2, with a weak D call TRBD1 (6 bases). Trimming took off 3 bases at V and 7 bases at J, with 15 bases between the two ends. Germline values: CDR1 SEHNR, CDR2 FQNEAQ (reference sequence). This CDR3 spans 14 amino acids. CDR3 coding DNA: TGTGCCAGCAGCTTCGACTCGGGAGGGGGTGGCTACACCTTC. Translated, it gives CASSFDSGGGGYTF. Complete variable domain (other parts from reference TRBV7-9 and TRBJ1-2): DTGVSQNPRHKITKRGQNVTFRCDPISEHNRLYWYRQTLGQGPEFLTYFQNEAQLEKSRLLSDRFSAERPKGSFSTLEIQRTEQGDSAMYLCASSFDSGGGGYTFGSGTRLTVV.

The genes are TRBV27 and TRBJ2-7; D is unresolved. Trimming took 3 bases from V and 1 from J, leaving 10 bases between them. Germline V lookup: CDR1 MNHEY, CDR2 SMNVEV (reference sequence). The CDR3 spans 14 residues. The DNA of the CDR3 is TGTGCCAGCAGTTTTTACGGCAGATCCTACGAGCAGTACTTC. Amino acid sequence: CASSFYGRSYEQYF.

This chain connects TRBV15 to TRBJ2-5; D is ambiguous. Germline loops: CDR1 LNHNV, CDR2 YYDKDF (reference sequence). Trimming cost V 1 base and J 4 bases, with 10 bases left between them. This CDR3 region has 14 residues. DNA for the CDR3: TGTGCCACCAGCAGAGTTACAGAAGGAGAGACCCAGTACTTC. Amino acid sequence: CATSRVTEGETQYF.